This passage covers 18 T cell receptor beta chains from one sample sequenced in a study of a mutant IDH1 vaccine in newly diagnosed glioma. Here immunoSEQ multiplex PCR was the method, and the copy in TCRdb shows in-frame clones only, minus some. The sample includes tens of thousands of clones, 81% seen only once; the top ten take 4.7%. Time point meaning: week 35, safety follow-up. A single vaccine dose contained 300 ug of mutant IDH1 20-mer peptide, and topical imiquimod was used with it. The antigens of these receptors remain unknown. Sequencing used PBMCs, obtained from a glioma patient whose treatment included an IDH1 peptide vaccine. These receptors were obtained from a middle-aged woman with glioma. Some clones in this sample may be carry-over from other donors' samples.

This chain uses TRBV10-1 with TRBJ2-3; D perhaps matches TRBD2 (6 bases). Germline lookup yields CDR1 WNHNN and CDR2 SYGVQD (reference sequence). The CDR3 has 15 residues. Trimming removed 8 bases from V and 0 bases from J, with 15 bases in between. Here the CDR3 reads CASPPSGLSTDTQYF. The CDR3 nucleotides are TGCGCCAGCCCCCCGAGCGGGTTGAGCACAGATACGCAGTATTTT.

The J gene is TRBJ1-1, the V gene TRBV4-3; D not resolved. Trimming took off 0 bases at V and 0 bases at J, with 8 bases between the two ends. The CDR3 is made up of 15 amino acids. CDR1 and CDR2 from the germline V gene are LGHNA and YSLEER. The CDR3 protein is CASSQDRALNTEAFF. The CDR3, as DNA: TGCGCCAGCAGCCAAGACCGCGCACTGAACACTGAAGCTTTCTTT.

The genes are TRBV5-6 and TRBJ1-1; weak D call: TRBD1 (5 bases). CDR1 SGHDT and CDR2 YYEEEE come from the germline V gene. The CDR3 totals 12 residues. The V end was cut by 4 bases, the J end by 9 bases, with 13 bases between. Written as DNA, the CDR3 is TGTGCCAGCAGCCCCCGAAGGGGTAAAGCTTTCTTT. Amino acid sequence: CASSPRRGKAFF.

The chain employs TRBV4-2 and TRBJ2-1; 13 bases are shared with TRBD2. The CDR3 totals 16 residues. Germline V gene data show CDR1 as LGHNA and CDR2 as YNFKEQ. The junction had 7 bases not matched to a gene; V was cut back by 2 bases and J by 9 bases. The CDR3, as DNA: TGTGCCAGCAGCCAAACTAGCGGGAGGGGGGTGGGTGAGCAGTTCTTC. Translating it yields CASSQTSGRGVGEQFF.

The CDR3 sequence is CASTHSGGGGAYKNTGELFF. In DNA form, the CDR3 reads TGCGCCAGCACCCACTCCGGAGGCGGGGGGGCCTATAAGAACACCGGGGAGCTGTTTTTT. This sequence joins TRBV5-1 and TRBJ2-2; 9 bases are shared with TRBD2. This CDR3 contains 20 residues. Germline CDR1 reads SGHRS; CDR2 reads YFSETQ. V dropped 6 bases and J dropped 1; count of bases not matched to a gene: 19.

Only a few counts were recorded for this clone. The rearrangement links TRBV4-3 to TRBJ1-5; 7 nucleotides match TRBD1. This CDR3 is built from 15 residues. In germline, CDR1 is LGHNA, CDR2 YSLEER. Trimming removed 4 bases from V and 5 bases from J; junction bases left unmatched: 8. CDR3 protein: CASSPHRGGDQPQHF. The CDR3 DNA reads TGCGCCAGCAGCCCCCACAGGGGAGGCGATCAGCCCCAGCATTTT.

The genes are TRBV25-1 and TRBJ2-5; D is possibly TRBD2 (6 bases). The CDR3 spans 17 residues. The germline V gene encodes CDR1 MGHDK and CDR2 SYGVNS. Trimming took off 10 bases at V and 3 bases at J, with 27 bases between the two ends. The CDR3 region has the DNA TGTGCCATCTCGAGTGAGGAGGGGCGAAGGGACGAAGAGACCCAGTACTTC. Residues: CAISSEEGRRDEETQYF.

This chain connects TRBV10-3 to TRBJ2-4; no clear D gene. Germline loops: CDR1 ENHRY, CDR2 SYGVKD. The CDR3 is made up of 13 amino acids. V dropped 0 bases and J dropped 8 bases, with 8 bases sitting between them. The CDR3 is CAISESERYIQYF. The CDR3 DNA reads TGTGCCATCAGTGAGTCGGAACGGTACATTCAGTACTTC.

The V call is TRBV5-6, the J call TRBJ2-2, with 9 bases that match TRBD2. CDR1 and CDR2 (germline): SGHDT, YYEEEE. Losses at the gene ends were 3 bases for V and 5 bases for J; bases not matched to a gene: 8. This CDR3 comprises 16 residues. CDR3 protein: CASSSALAGYTGELFF. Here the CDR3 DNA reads TGTGCCAGCAGCTCCGCCCTAGCGGGGTATACCGGGGAGCTGTTTTTT.

The CDR3 region has the DNA TGTGCCACCAGAGAGGGACGGAGGAATGAAAAACTGTTTTTT. This encodes CATREGRRNEKLFF. The gene calls are TRBV15 and TRBJ1-4; D is possibly TRBD1 (5 bases). The CDR3 is 14 residues long. Germline lookup yields CDR1 LNHNV and CDR2 YYDKDF (reference sequence). V gave up 6 bases and J gave up 5 bases, with 13 bases separating them.

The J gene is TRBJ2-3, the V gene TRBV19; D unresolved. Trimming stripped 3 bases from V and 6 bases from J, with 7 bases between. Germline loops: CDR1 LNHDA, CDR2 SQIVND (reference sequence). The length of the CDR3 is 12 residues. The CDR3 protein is CASSIRVDTQYF. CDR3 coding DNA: TGTGCCAGTAGTATCCGGGTGGATACGCAGTATTTT.

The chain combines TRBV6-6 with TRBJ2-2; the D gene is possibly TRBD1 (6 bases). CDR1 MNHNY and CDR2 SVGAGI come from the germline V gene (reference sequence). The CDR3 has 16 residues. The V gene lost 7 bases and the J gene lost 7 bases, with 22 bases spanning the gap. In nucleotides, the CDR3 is TGTGCCAGCATCTTAAGCGAGACAGGAGTTGGCGGGGAGCTGTTTTTT. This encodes CASILSETGVGGELFF.

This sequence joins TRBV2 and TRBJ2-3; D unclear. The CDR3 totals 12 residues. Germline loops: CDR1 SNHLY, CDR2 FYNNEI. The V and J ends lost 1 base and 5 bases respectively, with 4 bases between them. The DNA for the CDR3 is TGTGCCAGCAGTGAAGAGTTAGATACGCAGTATTTT. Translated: CASSEELDTQYF. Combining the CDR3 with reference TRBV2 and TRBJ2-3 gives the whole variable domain EPEVTQTPSHQVTQMGQEVILRCVPISNHLYFYWYRQILGQKVEFLVSFYNNEISEKSEIFDDQFSVERPDGSNFTLKIRSTKLEDSAMYFCASSEELDTQYFGPGTRLTVL.

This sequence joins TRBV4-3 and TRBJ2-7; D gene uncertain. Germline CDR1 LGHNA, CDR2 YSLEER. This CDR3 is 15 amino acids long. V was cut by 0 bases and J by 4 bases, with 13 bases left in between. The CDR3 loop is CASSQDRRPSYEQYF. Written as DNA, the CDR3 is TGCGCCAGCAGCCAAGATCGAAGACCTTCTTACGAGCAGTACTTC.

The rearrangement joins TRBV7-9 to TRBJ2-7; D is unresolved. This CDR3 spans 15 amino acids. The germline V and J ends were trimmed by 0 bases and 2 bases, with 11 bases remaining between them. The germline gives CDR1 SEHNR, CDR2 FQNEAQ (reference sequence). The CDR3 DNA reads TGTGCCAGCAGCTTAGCGCTCGGATCGGCCTACGAGCAGTACTTC. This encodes CASSLALGSAYEQYF.

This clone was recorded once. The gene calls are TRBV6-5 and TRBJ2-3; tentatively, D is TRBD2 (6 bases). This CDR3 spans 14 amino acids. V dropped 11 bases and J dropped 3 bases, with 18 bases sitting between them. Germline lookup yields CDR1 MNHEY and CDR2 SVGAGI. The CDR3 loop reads CAASRGLRTDTQYF. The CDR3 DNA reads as TGTGCCGCCAGTCGGGGGTTAAGGACAGATACGCAGTATTTT.

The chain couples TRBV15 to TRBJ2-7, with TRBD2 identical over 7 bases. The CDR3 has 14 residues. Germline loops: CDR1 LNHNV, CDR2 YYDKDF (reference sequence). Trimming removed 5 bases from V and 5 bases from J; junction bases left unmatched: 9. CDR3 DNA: TGTGCCACCAGCCCTCTCCGGGGGGTCGACGAGCAGTACTTC. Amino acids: CATSPLRGVDEQYF.

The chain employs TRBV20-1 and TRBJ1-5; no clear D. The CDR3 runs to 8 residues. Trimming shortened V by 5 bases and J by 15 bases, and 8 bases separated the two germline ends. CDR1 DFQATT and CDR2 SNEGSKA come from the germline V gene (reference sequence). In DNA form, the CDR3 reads TGCAGTGCTCCCATTTGGCATTTT. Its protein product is CSAPIWHF.